This T cell receptor beta chain was found in a study of blood T cell repertoires in COVID-19. Study-wide background: Collection of acute and convalescent COVID-19 samples took place in the United States, Italy and Spain. Nucleic acid was either cDNA or gDNA, and it came from T cells, B-cell-depleted T cells, or PBMCs.

Here immunoSEQ multiplex PCR was the method, and the copy in TCRdb shows in-frame clones only, minus some. The sample yields about 46,000 clones, about 91% seen once. CDR1 and CDR2 from the germline V gene are KGHSH and LQKENI. CDR3 length equals 13 residues. V lost 3 bases and J 2 bases, leaving 8 bases between the germline ends. The origin of this receptor is a man aged 45-65 years with acute or convalescent COVID-19. V gene TRBV18 combines with J gene TRBJ2-7, with D unresolved. The sequenced sample was peripheral blood. CDR3 in DNA: TGTGCCAGCTCACCCAATCTAGCCTACGAGCAGTACTTC. Residues: CASSPNLAYEQYF.